Listed here are 7 T cell receptor beta chains from one sample, sequenced in a study of tumor-infiltrating lymphocytes in primary liver carcinoma. Reverse transcription of 500 ng total RNA with a constant-region primer produced TCR beta cDNA. What produced the TCR beta libraries was three nested multiplex PCR rounds using slightly modified ARM-PCR. Researchers ran the first two PCR rounds for roughly 11 cycles each with TRBV1-TRBV30 forward primers and a C-beta reverse primer. TCRdb reprocessed the multiplex PCR reads with MiXCR, giving one entry per CDR3 protein. The repertoire holds 80,000 to 100,000 distinct CDR3 sequences, with less than 70% as singletons. RNA and DNA were co-extracted from 20-30 mg of unsorted bulk tissue. The sequencing sample was made of tumor-adjacent normal liver tissue. All receptors come from a man aged 35 to 55 with primary liver carcinoma and hepatitis B virus infection.

Of note for this clonotype: The junction does not match germline at one end; this may be a read error. This chain joins TRBV11-1 and TRBJ2-2; TRBD1 might be the D (6 bases). CDR3 length equals 14 residues. The germline V gene encodes CDR1 SGHAT and CDR2 FQDESV (reference sequence). CDR3 region: CANSLGGRPEELFF. CDR3 DNA: TGTGCCAACAGCTTAGGGGGTCGGCCCGAGGAGCTGTTTTTT.

Turning to this clonotype: The junction departs from germline at one end; a sequencing error may be responsible. V is TRBV29-1 and J is TRBJ2-7; tentatively, D is TRBD2 (7 bases). From germline, CDR1 is SQVTM and CDR2 ANQGSEA. The CDR3 is 12 residues long. The CDR3 nucleotides are TGTAGCGTTGTGGCCATGGGGGGGGGGCAATACTTC. Translating gives CSVVAMGGGQYF.

In this sample, this clonotype turned up once. A junction end diverges from the germline sequence, so it may reflect a read error. This chain joins TRBV11-2 and TRBJ2-7; possibly TRBD2 for D (6 bases). The CDR3 is 15 residues long. The V gene's germline CDR1 is SGHAT and CDR2 FQNNGV. CDR3 sequence reads: CASSLGGTQPYEQYF. The CDR3 region has the DNA TGTGCCAGCAGCCTAGGCGGGACTCAGCCCTACGAGCAATACTTC.

The CDR3 DNA follows: TGTGCCAGCCCCCGGACTAGCCGAAGCACAGATACGCAGTATTTT. It encodes CASPRTSRSTDTQYF. The chain combines TRBV25-1 with TRBJ2-3; the match to TRBD2 covers 8 bases. The CDR3 is 15 residues long. Losses at the gene ends were 8 bases for V and 0 bases for J; bases not matched to a gene: 7. Germline V lookup: CDR1 MGHDK, CDR2 SYGVNS.

The rearrangement links TRBV2 to TRBJ2-1; no clear D. CDR3 size: 11 residues. Between the trimmed V and J ends, which lost 10 bases and 9 bases, there was a span of 13 bases. Germline values: CDR1 SNHLY, CDR2 FYNNEI. CDR3: CANSVISEQFF. CDR3 in DNA: TGTGCCAACAGCGTCATTTCTGAGCAGTTCTTC.

This clonotype was seen repeatedly, ten times or more. V is TRBV7-6 and J is TRBJ2-7; TRBD2 agrees at 10 bases. This CDR3 is built from 15 residues. V lost 5 bases to trimming and J lost 2 bases; unmatched junction nucleotides: 6. The germline gives CDR1 SGHVS, CDR2 FNYEAQ. The CDR3 reads CASSPSTSGPYEQYF. DNA of the CDR3: TGTGCCAGCAGCCCCTCGACTAGCGGGCCCTACGAGCAGTACTTC.

This clonotype has at least ten counts. CDR3: CASRQVGGGGHGYTF. For the CDR3, the DNA is TGTGCCAGCAGACAGGTGGGGGGCGGCGGGCACGGCTACACCTTC. The rearrangement uses TRBV6-1 and TRBJ1-2; a possible D gene is TRBD1 (6 bases). Germline values: CDR1 MNHNS, CDR2 SASEGT. The CDR3 has 15 amino acids. V was cut by 6 bases and J by 8 bases, with 22 bases left in between.